This T cell receptor (beta chain) was documented in a study of glioma-infiltrating T cells. About the research overall: Before surgery, glioma patients received dexamethasone for at most six days.

Regarding the study as a whole: Patients with low tissue-blood divergence carried a signature set of shared blood CDR3 motifs. Non-neoplastic patients had below-expected tissue-blood divergence, while all gliomas exceeded expectation.

About this clonotype itself: Its antigen is currently unknown.

Germline CDR1 is SEHNR and CDR2 is FQNEAQ (reference sequence). Between the trimmed V and J ends, which lost 4 bases and 0 bases, there was a span of 13 bases. This CDR3 spans 15 amino acids. The iRepertoire nested amplicon-rescue multiplex PCR amplified TCR alpha and beta CDR3s from RNA. Input was 100-400 ng of tissue mRNA or PBMC total RNA. TCRdb re-analysed the multiplex PCR reads in MiXCR, keeping a single row per CDR3 protein. Among roughly 350,000 distinct CDR3 sequences listed, 41% were seen once. This clonotype originated in a human donor with low-grade glioma or glioblastoma, undergoing nonglioma brain surgery, or in good health (not recorded which). The specimen was glioma tissue, nonneoplastic brain tissue, or PBMCs (not recorded which). The gene calls are TRBV7-9 and TRBJ2-7, with D possibly called TRBD1 or TRBD2 (5 bases each). The CDR3 nucleotides read TGTGCCAGCAGCTCCCCGGGACGTAACTCCTACGAGCAGTACTTC. Protein product: CASSSPGRNSYEQYF.